These 7 T cell receptor beta chains came from one sample sequenced in a study of beta chain features in type 1 diabetes. TCRB transcripts that were expressed got sequenced, as all of the isolated RNA had been reverse transcribed. Sequencing used immunoSEQ multiplex PCR; TCRdb keeps in-frame clones, though not all of them. The repertoire consists of around 250,000 clones, with 27% occurring once and the leading ten covering roughly 4%. Material for sequencing was central memory CD4+ T cells from blood. The receptors shown here come from a man aged 30-40 years in good health.

This clone was counted between two and nine times. V and J are TRBV7-2 and TRBJ2-5, with 9 bases fitting TRBD2. The CDR3 length is 16 residues. Germline V lookup: CDR1 SGHTA, CDR2 FQGNSA. The ends lost 3 bases at V and 5 bases at J; junction bases unmatched: 10. CDR3: CASSLIRLTSGETQYF. The CDR3 DNA reads TGTGCCAGCAGCTTGATACGCCTGACTAGCGGCGAGACCCAGTACTTC. The full variable domain, in which reference TRBV7-2 and TRBJ2-5 provide the parts outside the CDR3, is GAGVSQSPSNKVTEKGKDVELRCDPISGHTALYWYRQSLGQGLEFLIYFQGNSAPDKSGLPSDRFSAERTGGSVSTLTIQRTQQEDSAVYLCASSLIRLTSGETQYFGPGTRLLVL.

The chain uses TRBV10-3 and TRBJ2-3; D could derive from TRBD1 or TRBD2 (6 bases each). The germline V gene has CDR1 ENHRY and CDR2 SYGVKD. Trimming removed 11 bases at V and 4 bases at J, with 22 bases between. CDR3 length: 15 residues. The CDR3, as DNA: TGTGCCTCTAGGGGGGCGGGTCGAGTTTCAGATACGCAGTATTTT. Translating gives CASRGAGRVSDTQYF.

The gene calls are TRBV30 and TRBJ2-1; 12 bases match TRBD2. The germline V gene encodes CDR1 GTSNPN and CDR2 SVGIG (reference sequence). V trimming: 4 bases; J trimming: 9 bases; junction bases outside the gene matches: 16. This CDR3 region has 17 residues. DNA of the CDR3: TGTGCCTGGATCTCTGGGGCTAGCGGGAGGGCAAGAGGTGAGCAGTTCTTC. Encoded protein: CAWISGASGRARGEQFF.

This chain uses TRBV19 with TRBJ1-1, with D possibly TRBD1 on 5 matching bases. Germline V gene sequence: CDR1 LNHDA, CDR2 SQIVND (reference sequence). The ends were cut back, 6 bases at V and 1 base at J, with 9 bases in the middle. CDR3 size: 13 residues. The chain's CDR3 is CASRFGQNTEAFF. CDR3 DNA sequence: TGTGCCAGTAGGTTTGGACAGAACACTGAAGCTTTCTTT.

The chain recombines TRBV30 with TRBJ2-3; D may be TRBD2 (6 bases). The germline gives CDR1 GTSNPN, CDR2 SVGIG (reference sequence). V lost 5 bases and J 8 bases, leaving 20 bases between the germline ends. The CDR3 runs 14 residues. CDR3 in amino acids: CAWAPPGVGGTQYF. CDR3 DNA: TGTGCCTGGGCCCCTCCGGGGGTTGGAGGTACGCAGTATTTT. Full variable domain (missing parts from reference TRBV30 and TRBJ2-3): SQTIHQWPATLVQPVGSPLSLECTVEGTSNPNLYWYRQAAGRGLQLLFYSVGIGQISSEVPQNLSASRPQDRQFILSSKKLLLSDSGFYLCAWAPPGVGGTQYFGPGTRLTVL.

This clone appeared a few times. The V call is TRBV9, the J call TRBJ2-1; D perhaps matches TRBD2 (5 bases). Germline assignment: CDR1 SGDLS and CDR2 YYNGEE. The CDR3 totals 13 residues. V lost 4 bases and J lost 6, with 11 bases in between. CDR3 sequence (DNA): TGTGCCAGCAGCTTAGCGCCCGCCAATGAGCAGTTCTTC. This translates into CASSLAPANEQFF.

V gene TRBV27 combines with J gene TRBJ2-4; unclear D gene. CDR1 is MNHEY and CDR2 is SMNVEV in the germline V gene (reference sequence). The CDR3 totals 15 residues. V was pared by 4 bases and J by 0 bases, with 10 bases between. The CDR3 sequence is CASSSLALAKNIQYF. Here the CDR3 DNA reads TGTGCCAGCAGTTCCCTTGCACTAGCCAAAAACATTCAGTACTTC.